The 4 T cell receptor beta chains listed next were all sequenced from one sample in a study of regulatory T cells in long-lasting Graves disease. Time point defined: newly diagnosed GD, antithyroid drugs for less than 3 months. After RNA was extracted from PBMCs, the TCR library was made from it. Arm-PCR of CDR3 regions and iRepertoire HTBI primers were used to build TCR beta libraries. TCRdb called the multiplex PCR reads again in MiXCR, with one record for every CDR3 protein. The sample has 530,000 or so distinct CDR3 sequences, roughly 15% seen once. These sequences were also reported in another study, on T cells in Graves' hyperthyroidism and ophthalmopathy.

The sequencing here drew on peripheral blood mononuclear cells (PBMCs), taken at new diagnosis, from a patient treated with antithyroid drugs. All receptors come from a man between 18 and 35 years old with Graves disease.

This chain connects TRBV7-8 to TRBJ2-7; 11 nucleotides line up with TRBD2. The CDR3 has 16 residues. Germline V gene lookup returns CDR1 SGHVS and CDR2 FQNEAQ. The trim removed 1 base at V and 5 bases at J, leaving 7 bases unmatched. The CDR3 DNA follows: TGTGCCAGCAGCTTAGAGCGGAGACTAGCGGGAAACGAGCAGTACTTC. Its translation: CASSLERRLAGNEQYF.

This clonotype has at least ten counts. The chain links TRBV6-1 to TRBJ1-3; the D gene is possibly TRBD1 (5 bases). Germline V gives CDR1 MNHNS, CDR2 SASEGT. The CDR3 contains 12 residues. V shed 3 bases and J shed 7 bases, with 7 bases lying between them. The CDR3 region is CASSDRENTIYF. The CDR3 bases are TGTGCCAGCAGTGACAGGGAGAACACCATATATTTT.

Many counts were recorded for this clonotype. The CDR3 here is CASSGTGPVWSPLHF. The CDR3 region has the DNA TGTGCCAGCAGTGGGACAGGACCCGTTTGGTCACCCCTCCACTTT. The rearrangement links TRBV28 to TRBJ1-6; 8 bases fit TRBD1. The J segment lost 10 bases and the V segment lost 5 bases, leaving 10 bases of the junction unmatched. The length of the CDR3 is 15 residues. Germline V gives CDR1 MDHEN, CDR2 SYDVKM.

This clonotype was counted many times. The V gene is TRBV2, the J gene TRBJ1-1; unclear D gene. The ends were cut back, 4 bases at V and 7 bases at J, with 13 bases in the middle. The CDR3 loop spans 13 amino acids. Germline CDR1 SNHLY, CDR2 FYNNEI. The CDR3 loop is CASSVRRKDEAFF. The CDR3 DNA reads as TGTGCCAGCAGTGTACGCCGTAAGGATGAAGCTTTCTTT.